A single sample is the source of the 3 T cell receptor beta chains below, sequenced in a study of T cell responses to AZD1222 COVID-19 vaccine. TCRdb's copy holds only in-frame clones and misses some; the assay was immunoSEQ multiplex PCR. Among 150,000 to 200,000 clones, around 95% were seen once, and the ten largest hold about 0.6%. Sequences were derived from peripheral blood, sampled on day 0 of AZD1222 vaccination. Receptor source: an adult in good health.

The CDR3 sequence: CASSPPGNEQFF. CDR3 bases: TGTGCCAGCTCACCACCCGGGAATGAGCAGTTCTTC. The chain has TRBV18 and TRBJ2-1; D gene uncertain. The CDR3 totals 12 residues. CDR1 is KGHSH, CDR2 LQKENI, per germline. V lost 0 bases and J lost 7, with 4 bases in between.

V gene TRBV30 combines with J gene TRBJ1-1; D remains unclear. V was pared by 0 bases and J by 2 bases, with 7 bases between. Per germline, CDR1 GTSNPN and CDR2 SVGIG (reference sequence). The CDR3 covers 13 residues. The CDR3, as DNA: TGTGCCTGGAGTGTCAGGAGAAACACTGAAGCTTTCTTT. Translation gives CAWSVRRNTEAFF.

The chain combines TRBV6-5 with TRBJ2-7; the D call may be TRBD1 or TRBD2 (7 bases each). The germline CDR1 and CDR2 sequences are MNHEY and SVGAGI. The CDR3 sequence is 13 residues long. The V end was cut by 7 bases, the J end by 2 bases, with 12 bases between. The CDR3 region has the DNA TGTGCCAGCACCGGGGGGACAGCCTACGAGCAGTACTTC. Its protein is CASTGGTAYEQYF.